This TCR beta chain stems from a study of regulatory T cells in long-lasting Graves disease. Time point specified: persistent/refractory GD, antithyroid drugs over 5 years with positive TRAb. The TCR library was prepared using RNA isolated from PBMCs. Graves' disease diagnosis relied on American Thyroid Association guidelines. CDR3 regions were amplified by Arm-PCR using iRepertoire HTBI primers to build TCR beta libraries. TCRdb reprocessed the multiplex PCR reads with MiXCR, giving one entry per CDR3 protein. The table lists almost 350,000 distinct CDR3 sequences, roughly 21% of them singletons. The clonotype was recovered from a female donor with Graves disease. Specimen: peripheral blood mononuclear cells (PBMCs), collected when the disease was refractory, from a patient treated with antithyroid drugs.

The CDR3: CASSPDSRSAGELFF. The CDR3 DNA reads as TGTGCCAGCAGCCCGGATTCCCGGAGTGCCGGGGAGCTGTTTTTT. The V and J genes are TRBV9 and TRBJ2-2; D is uncertain. The CDR3 is 15 amino acids. In germline, CDR1 is SGDLS, CDR2 YYNGEE. The V end was cut by 4 bases, the J end by 6 bases, with 16 bases between. Combining the CDR3 with reference TRBV9 and TRBJ2-2 gives the whole variable domain DSGVTQTPKHLITATGQRVTLRCSPRSGDLSVYWYQQSLDQGLQFLIQYYNGEERAKGNILERFSAQQFPDLHSELNLSSLELGDSALYFCASSPDSRSAGELFFGEGSRLTVL.